The 22 T cell receptor beta chains presented below share a single source sample, sequenced in a study of T cell responses to AZD1222 COVID-19 vaccine. Sequencing was performed with immunoSEQ multiplex PCR; in TCRdb, only in-frame clones are kept and a portion is missing. This table has fewer than 200,000 clones, 92% appearing once. The sequenced sample was peripheral blood, obtained on day 0 of AZD1222 vaccination. These receptors all stem from an adult in good health.

This sequence joins TRBV15 and TRBJ2-1; 13 bases match TRBD2. The germline V gene has CDR1 LNHNV and CDR2 YYDKDF (reference sequence). V dropped 2 bases and J dropped 9; count of bases not matched to a gene: 10. The CDR3 is made up of 17 amino acids. CDR3 sequence: CATSRPGLAGPEGEQFF. CDR3 nucleotide sequence: TGTGCCACCAGCAGACCGGGACTAGCGGGGCCGGAGGGTGAGCAGTTCTTC. Filled out from reference TRBV15 and TRBJ2-1, the complete variable domain reads DAMVIQNPRYQVTQFGKPVTLSCSQTLNHNVMYWYQQKSSQAPKLLFHYYDKDFNNEADTPDNFQSRRPNTSFCFLDIRSPGLGDTAMYLCATSRPGLAGPEGEQFFGPGTRLTVL.

This clone turned up a few times. The V gene is TRBV19, the J gene TRBJ1-5, with 7 positions matching TRBD1. Germline assignment: CDR1 LNHDA and CDR2 SQIVND (reference sequence). J lost 3 bases, V lost 7 bases, and 12 bases had no gene match. CDR3 length equals 16 residues. DNA of the CDR3: TGTGCCAGTATGCAGGGGGGCCCCGGAGACAATCAGCCCCAGCATTTT. Protein product: CASMQGGPGDNQPQHF.

The chain couples TRBV6-1 to TRBJ1-2; D remains ambiguous. CDR1 is MNHNS and CDR2 is SASEGT in the germline V gene. The CDR3 has 15 amino acids. Between the trimmed V and J ends, which lost 2 bases and 0 bases, there was a span of 10 bases. This chain's CDR3 is CASSEYHSSNYGYTF. CDR3 DNA sequence: TGTGCCAGCAGTGAATATCACAGTTCTAACTATGGCTACACCTTC.

Here the CDR3 reads CATGHSGQGKTEAFF. In nucleotides, the CDR3 is TGTGCCACCGGACACTCCGGACAGGGAAAAACTGAAGCTTTCTTT. V gene TRBV6-6 combines with J gene TRBJ1-1, with 8 positions matching TRBD1. Unmatched junction bases numbered 15, after V lost 10 bases and J lost 5 bases. The CDR3 runs 15 residues. Germline CDR1 and CDR2: MNHNY and SVGAGI (reference sequence).

This clone has just a few counts. J is TRBJ1-6 and V is TRBV2; tentatively, D is TRBD1 (5 bases). CDR1 is SNHLY, CDR2 FYNNEI, per germline. The V end lost 1 base, the J end lost 7 bases, and 14 bases lay between the germline ends. This CDR3 is 16 amino acids long. The CDR3 sequence is CASSEVLGASNSPLHF. The DNA for the CDR3 is TGTGCCAGCAGTGAAGTTCTAGGGGCTTCGAATTCACCCCTCCACTTT.

The gene calls are TRBV6-5 and TRBJ1-5; no reliable D call. This CDR3 has 12 residues. Germline V gene data show CDR1 as MNHEY and CDR2 as SVGAGI. V gave up 6 bases and J gave up 6 bases, with 9 bases separating them. The CDR3 region is CASRDGIQPQHF. In DNA, the CDR3 is TGTGCCAGCAGAGACGGGATTCAGCCCCAGCATTTT.

The rearrangement joins TRBV29-1 to TRBJ1-2; D is unclear. CDR3 length: 13 residues. Trimming removed 2 bases at V and 0 bases at J, with 7 bases between. From germline, CDR1 is SQVTM and CDR2 ANQGSEA. This chain's CDR3 is CSVESGANYGYTF. The DNA for the CDR3 is TGCAGCGTTGAATCCGGGGCTAACTATGGCTACACCTTC.

V gene TRBV15 combines with J gene TRBJ1-5; 9 bases match TRBD1. V shed 8 bases, J shed 4 bases, and the junction held 0 bases outside the gene matches. Germline V gene sequence: CDR1 LNHNV, CDR2 YYDKDF (reference sequence). This CDR3 contains 12 residues. The DNA of the CDR3 is TGTGCCACCGGGACAGGGAATCAGCCCCAGCATTTT. Translated: CATGTGNQPQHF.

The CDR3 DNA follows: TGTGCCAGCAGGGGGACAGCCCTTAATGAAAAACTGTTTTTT. Its protein is CASRGTALNEKLFF. V is TRBV28 and J is TRBJ1-4, with 7 bases aligning to TRBD1. The CDR3 loop spans 14 amino acids. Germline CDR1 and CDR2: MDHEN and SYDVKM. V trimming: 6 bases; J trimming: 4 bases; junction bases outside the gene matches: 5.

The chain couples TRBV7-2 to TRBJ1-4, with 11 positions matching TRBD1. Germline trimming cut 6 bases from V and 8 bases from J; bases unmatched to any gene: 8. CDR3 length: 15 residues. Germline V gene sequence: CDR1 SGHTA, CDR2 FQGNSA. Here the CDR3 reads CASRKADRGHEKLFF. DNA for the CDR3: TGTGCCAGCAGGAAAGCGGACAGGGGGCACGAAAAACTGTTTTTT.

This chain uses TRBV2 with TRBJ1-1; unclear D gene. Germline CDR1 reads SNHLY; CDR2 reads FYNNEI. Trimming removed 2 bases at V and 4 bases at J, with 11 bases between. This CDR3 region has 14 residues. The CDR3: CASSEWGGSTEAFF. For the CDR3, the DNA is TGTGCCAGCAGTGAATGGGGAGGGAGCACTGAAGCTTTCTTT.

The chain is built from TRBV19 and TRBJ1-6, with TRBD1 matching over 9 bases. V lost 4 bases and J lost 9; bases outside the gene matches: 7. Germline CDR1 LNHDA, CDR2 SQIVND (reference sequence). The CDR3 spans 15 residues. The CDR3 sequence: CASSTMTGGVSPLHF. The CDR3 nucleotides are TGTGCCAGTAGTACAATGACAGGGGGGGTTTCACCCCTCCACTTT.

The CDR3 sequence: CASSEGIGNSPLHF. CDR3 bases: TGTGCCAGCAGTGAGGGGATAGGAAATTCACCCCTCCACTTT. The chain employs TRBV6-1 and TRBJ1-6; no reliable D call. This CDR3 is 14 amino acids long. V lost 3 bases and J 7 bases, leaving 10 bases between the germline ends. The germline V gene has CDR1 MNHNS and CDR2 SASEGT.

V and J are TRBV6-2 or TRBV6-3 and TRBJ2-2; 7 bases agree with TRBD2. With V trimmed by 6 bases and J by 6 bases, 10 bases remained unmatched. Per the germline V gene, CDR1 is MNHEY and CDR2 is SVGEGT. CDR3 length: 15 amino acids. DNA of the CDR3: TGTGCCAGCAGACCTAGCGGAGGGCAAGCCGGGGAGCTGTTTTTT. Amino acid sequence: CASRPSGGQAGELFF.

The chain couples TRBV7-8 to TRBJ2-4; 13 bases line up with TRBD2. There are 19 residues in the CDR3. CDR1 and CDR2 from the germline V gene are SGHVS and FQNEAQ. V dropped 8 bases and J dropped 0; count of bases not matched to a gene: 13. CDR3 bases: TGTGCCAGCTACCCCTGGGCACTAGCGGGGGGGATAGCCAAAAACATTCAGTACTTC. This translates into CASYPWALAGGIAKNIQYF.

This chain uses TRBV21-1 with TRBJ1-1; the DNA was not compared with TRBD1, the D call given in the table. TRBV21-1 is a known pseudogene. This CDR3 comprises 13 residues. The chain's CDR3 is CASCRQGDTEAFF. The CDR3 DNA is TGTGCCAGCTGTCGACAGGGGGACACTGAAGCTTTCTTT.

The chain recombines TRBV29-1 with TRBJ1-3; D is undetermined. Trimming took off 5 bases at V and 1 base at J, with 12 bases between the two ends. The germline CDR1 and CDR2 sequences are SQVTM and ANQGSEA. This CDR3 region has 14 residues. CDR3 in DNA: TGCAGCGTTATGTCGAGACTTTCTGGAAACACCATATATTTT. Translation gives CSVMSRLSGNTIYF. Looking up the rest from reference TRBV29-1 and TRBJ1-3 gives the full variable domain: SAVISQKPSRDICQRGTSLTIQCQVDSQVTMMFWYRQQPGQSLTLIATANQGSEATYESGFVIDKFPISRPNLTFSTLTVSNMSPEDSSIYLCSVMSRLSGNTIYFGEGSWLTVV.

V gene TRBV7-3 combines with J gene TRBJ2-5, with 7 bases aligning to TRBD2. Germline CDR1 is SGHTA and CDR2 is FQGTGA. V dropped 5 bases and J dropped 5; count of bases not matched to a gene: 11. The CDR3 spans 15 residues. CDR3 residues: CASSPGGGRQETQYF. The DNA for the CDR3 is TGTGCCAGCAGCCCTGGGGGGGGACGACAGGAGACCCAGTACTTC.

The rearrangement uses TRBV18 and TRBJ1-1, with TRBD1 matching over 7 bases. The CDR3 runs 15 residues. V lost 3 bases and J lost 4; bases outside the gene matches: 8. Germline CDR1 KGHSH, CDR2 LQKENI. The CDR3 DNA reads TGTGCCAGCTCACCGCTGGAGGGGGCCATCACTGAAGCTTTCTTT. It encodes CASSPLEGAITEAFF.

The chain couples TRBV5-6 to TRBJ1-4; D might be TRBD1 (5 bases). This CDR3 has 14 residues. Germline values: CDR1 SGHDT, CDR2 YYEEEE. V was cut by 6 bases and J by 8 bases, with 17 bases left in between. This CDR3 reads CASNWGGAEEKLFF. The CDR3 DNA follows: TGTGCCAGCAACTGGGGCGGGGCTGAGGAAAAACTGTTTTTT.

J is TRBJ2-1 and V is TRBV7-3, with D unresolved. CDR1 is SGHTA and CDR2 is FQGTGA in the germline V gene. The CDR3 contains 17 residues. V lost 0 bases and J lost 0, with 12 bases in between. CDR3 DNA: TGTGCCAGCAGCTTAACCTTGTCAGTAGGCTCCTACAATGAGCAGTTCTTC. It specifies CASSLTLSVGSYNEQFF.

V usage is TRBV6-5 and J usage is TRBJ1-5; D ambiguous. This CDR3 is built from 14 residues. Trimming cost V 5 bases and J 7 bases, with 15 bases left between them. Germline CDR1 MNHEY, CDR2 SVGAGI. For the CDR3, the DNA is TGTGCCAGCAGTAGCCAGGTCGGGTCCCAGCCCCAGCATTTT. This codes for CASSSQVGSQPQHF.